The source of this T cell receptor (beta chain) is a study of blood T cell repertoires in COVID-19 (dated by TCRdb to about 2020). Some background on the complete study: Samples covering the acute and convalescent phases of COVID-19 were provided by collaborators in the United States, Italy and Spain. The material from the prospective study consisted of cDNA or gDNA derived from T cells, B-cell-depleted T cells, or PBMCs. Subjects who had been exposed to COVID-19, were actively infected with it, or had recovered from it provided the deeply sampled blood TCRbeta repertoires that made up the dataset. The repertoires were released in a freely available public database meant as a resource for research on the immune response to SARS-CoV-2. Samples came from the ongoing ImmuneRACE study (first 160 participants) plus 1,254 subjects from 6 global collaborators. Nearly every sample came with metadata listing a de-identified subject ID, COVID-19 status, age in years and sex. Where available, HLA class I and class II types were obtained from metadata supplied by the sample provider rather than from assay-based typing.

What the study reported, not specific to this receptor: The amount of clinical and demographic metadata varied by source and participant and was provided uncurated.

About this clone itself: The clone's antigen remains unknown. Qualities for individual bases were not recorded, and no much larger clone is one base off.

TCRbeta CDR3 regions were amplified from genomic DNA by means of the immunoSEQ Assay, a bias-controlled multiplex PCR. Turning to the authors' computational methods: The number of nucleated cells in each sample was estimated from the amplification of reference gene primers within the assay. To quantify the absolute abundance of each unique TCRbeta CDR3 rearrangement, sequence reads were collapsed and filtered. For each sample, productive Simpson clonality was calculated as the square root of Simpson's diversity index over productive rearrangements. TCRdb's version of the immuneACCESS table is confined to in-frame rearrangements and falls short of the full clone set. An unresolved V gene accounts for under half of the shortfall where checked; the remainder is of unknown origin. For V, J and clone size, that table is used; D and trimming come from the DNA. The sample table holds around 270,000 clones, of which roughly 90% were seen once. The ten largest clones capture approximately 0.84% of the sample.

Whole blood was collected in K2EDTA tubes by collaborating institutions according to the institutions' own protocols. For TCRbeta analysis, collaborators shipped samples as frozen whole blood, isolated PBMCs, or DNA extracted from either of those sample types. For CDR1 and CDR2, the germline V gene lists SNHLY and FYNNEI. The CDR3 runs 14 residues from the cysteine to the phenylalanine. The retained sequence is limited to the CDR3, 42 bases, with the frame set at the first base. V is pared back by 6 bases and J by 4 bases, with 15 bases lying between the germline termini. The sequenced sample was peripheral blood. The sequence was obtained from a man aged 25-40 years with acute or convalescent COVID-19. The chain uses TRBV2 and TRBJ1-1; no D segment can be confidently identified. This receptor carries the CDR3 CASRSYGVGTEAFF. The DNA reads TGTGCCAGCAGGAGTTACGGGGTAGGCACTGAAGCTTTCTTT.